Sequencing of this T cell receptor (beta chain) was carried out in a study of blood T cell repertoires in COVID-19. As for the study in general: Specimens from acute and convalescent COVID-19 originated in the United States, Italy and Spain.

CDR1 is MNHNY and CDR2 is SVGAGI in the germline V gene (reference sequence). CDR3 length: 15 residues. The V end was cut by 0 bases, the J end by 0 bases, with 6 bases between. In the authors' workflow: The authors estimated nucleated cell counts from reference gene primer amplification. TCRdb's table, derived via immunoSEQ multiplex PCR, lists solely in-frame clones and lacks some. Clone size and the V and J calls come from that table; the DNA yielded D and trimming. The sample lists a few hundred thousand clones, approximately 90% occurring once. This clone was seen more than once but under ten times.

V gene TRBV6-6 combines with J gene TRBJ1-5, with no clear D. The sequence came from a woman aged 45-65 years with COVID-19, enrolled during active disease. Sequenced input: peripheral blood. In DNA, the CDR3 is TGTGCCAGCAGTTACTCTCGGTTTAGCAATCAGCCCCAGCATTTT. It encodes CASSYSRFSNQPQHF.